The 4 T cell receptor beta chains given below trace back to one sample, sequenced in a study of T cell repertoires in cytomegalovirus infection. Which antigens these TCRs recognize remains unknown. MiXCR, run by TCRdb on the reads, gives a single entry per CDR3 protein. Of some 70,000 distinct CDR3 sequences in the sample, around 21% are singletons; the top ten hold roughly 80%. The source material was PBMCs, sequenced either directly or after in vitro stimulation (not recorded which). Source of these receptors: a human donor in good health (CMV status not recorded). Some clones in this sample may be carry-over from other donors' samples.

This chain links TRBV24-1 with TRBJ2-1; 9 bases line up with TRBD2. J lost 7 bases, V lost 3 bases, and 9 bases had no gene match. This CDR3 region has 16 residues. Germline V CDR1 and CDR2: KGHDR, SFDVKD. CDR3 sequence (DNA): TGTGCCACCAGTGATGATAGCGGGAGCCACAATAATGAGCAGTTCTTC. As protein: CATSDDSGSHNNEQFF.

This clonotype was recorded a few times. This chain links TRBV20-1 with TRBJ1-1; D is unresolved. Trimming pared 4 bases from V and 8 bases from J, leaving 14 bases between. Germline V lookup: CDR1 DFQATT, CDR2 SNEGSKA (reference sequence). This CDR3 is 12 amino acids long. The CDR3 DNA follows: TGCAGTGCTATGGTCGGGCCCAGAGAAGCTTTCTTT. This gives the protein CSAMVGPREAFF.

Ten or more counts support this clonotype. This chain connects TRBV7-9 to TRBJ1-3, with D uncertain. Germline loops: CDR1 SEHNR, CDR2 FQNEAQ (reference sequence). V was trimmed by 2 bases and J by 1 base, leaving 3 bases between them. The CDR3 extends over 13 amino acids. The CDR3: CASSLTSGNTIYF. The CDR3 coding sequence is TGTGCCAGCAGCTTAACATCTGGAAACACCATATATTTT.

This clonotype is judged medium-sized. The genes are TRBV7-2 and TRBJ2-3, with 15 bases matching TRBD2. J lost 3 bases, V lost 5 bases, and 6 bases had no gene match. CDR1 is SGHTA, CDR2 FQGNSA, per germline. The CDR3 is made up of 17 amino acids. The CDR3: CASSVGLAGGPTDTQYF. In DNA, the CDR3 is TGTGCCAGCAGCGTAGGACTAGCGGGAGGGCCAACAGATACGCAGTATTTT.